This is a list of T cell receptor beta chains from one sample in a study of blood T cell repertoires in COVID-19. Repertoires were generated with immunoSEQ multiplex PCR, while TCRdb's copy carries only in-frame clones and drops some. The data show approximately 300,000 clones, 80% to 95% seen once. The sample taken for sequencing was peripheral blood. These TCRs come from a young woman with COVID-19, enrolled during active disease. CDR3s include the opening cysteine and the closing phenylalanine or tryptophan. Fields, in order: V gene, CDR3 protein.

>TRBV27
CASSSLAVEADTQYF
>TRBV24-1
CATSESTVYGYTF
>TRBV28
CASSFYTGNTEAFF
>TRBV5-1
CASSLVGTSGTQYF
>TRBV11-2
CASSQWGGRDEQYF
>TRBV5-6
CASSVRTGTGVQETQYF
>TRBV30
CAWSSDRDQPQHF
>TRBV25-1
CASTTSGSLEEQFF
>TRBV29-1
CSVEEGAYEQYF
>TRBV24-1
CATSTGGSQPQHF
>TRBV6-5
CASSPQKNEKLFF
>TRBV28
CASSTPGQPGEQYF
>TRBV7-3
CASSFEGGVGYTF
>TRBV4-3
CASSPTLVTLAGSYNEQFF
>TRBV4-1
CASSQRTGYEQYF
>TRBV4-1
CASSQEGPYEQYF
>TRBV6-5
CASSYSRNMNTEAFF
>TRBV4-3
CASSPGLAGEGGYNEQFF
>TRBV6-5
CASSLNGRGETQYF
>TRBV5-4
CASGSGNIQYF
>TRBV30
CAWRTSGSNIQYF
>TRBV28
CASSPLAAGGIIEQFF
>TRBV15
CATSRGVTNEKLFF
>TRBV5-1
CASSPSPGRARDTQYF
>TRBV18
CASSRGTGNSPLHF
>TRBV28
CASSFRGTRPQHF
>TRBV5-4
CASSFQGASPWGYTF
>TRBV28
CASSLALRGGQTQYF
>TRBV3-1/TRBV3-2
CASSLGQGASEQYF
>TRBV24-1
CATSGRSARVDNEQFF
>TRBV30
CAWTGFSNYGYTF
>TRBV30
CAWSLGQGNTEAFF
>TRBV6-5
CASSRRSGGYGYTF
>TRBV6-5
CASTTKRGGTEAFF
>TRBV10-3
CAITPGQQYNEQFF
>TRBV5-1
CASSTGTGYTF
>TRBV4-1
CASSQLGLAGEDNEQFF
>TRBV20-1
CSASSGASYNEQFF
>TRBV7-6
CASSLGTGVYEKLFF
>TRBV12-5
CASGNRDTEAFF